The text below deals with one T cell receptor beta chain. This entry is derived from a study of control samples from healthy donors and cancer patients. The repertoire was sequenced with immunoSEQ multiplex PCR; TCRdb's copy has only in-frame clones and lacks some. The sample lists 170,000 or so clones; more than 90% were seen once. CDR3 length: 16 amino acids. V was shortened by 8 bases and J by 1 base, with 17 bases between the two germline ends. The V gene's germline CDR1 is LNHNV and CDR2 YYDKDF (reference sequence). Material: blood. This sequence was found in a woman between 35 and 50 years old in good health. This chain uses TRBV15 with TRBJ1-4; possible D gene TRBD1, 5 bases. The CDR3: CATAGRGVVTNEKLFF. CDR3 DNA: TGTGCCACCGCCGGCCGGGGGGTGGTAACTAATGAAAAACTGTTTTTT. The variable domain in full, completed from reference TRBV15 and TRBJ1-4, reads DAMVIQNPRYQVTQFGKPVTLSCSQTLNHNVMYWYQQKSSQAPKLLFHYYDKDFNNEADTPDNFQSRRPNTSFCFLDIRSPGLGDTAMYLCATAGRGVVTNEKLFFGSGTQLSVL.